The 22 T cell receptor beta chains reported below all come from one sample, sequenced in a study of cytomegalovirus exposure and HLA in healthy donors. It was with 60 Vbeta and 13 Jbeta primers that the PCR ran. This table comes from immunoSEQ multiplex PCR, and its TCRdb copy is limited to in-frame clones, with some not included. The sample includes roughly 180,000 clones, roughly 80% of them seen just once. Specimen: PBMCs. Source of these receptors: a boy under 18 in good health and CMV-seronegative.

CDR3 DNA sequence: TGTGCCAGCAGTTACAGGGGGCACTATGGCTACACCTTC. The encoded protein is CASSYRGHYGYTF. This chain links TRBV6-5 with TRBJ1-2, with 7 positions matching TRBD1. Germline CDR1 is MNHEY and CDR2 is SVGAGI. This CDR3 comprises 13 residues. Losses at the gene ends were 2 bases for V and 3 bases for J; bases not matched to a gene: 0.

The CDR3: CASSLTGWEETQYF. In nucleotides, the CDR3 is TGTGCCAGCAGCTTGACAGGGTGGGAGGAGACCCAGTACTTC. This chain links TRBV5-4 with TRBJ2-5, with a possible D match to TRBD1 (6 bases). CDR1 is SGHNT, CDR2 YYREEE, per germline (reference sequence). The V gene lost 1 base and the J gene lost 5 bases, with 12 bases spanning the gap. The CDR3 covers 14 residues.

The chain combines TRBV14 with TRBJ1-1; 8 positions match TRBD1. The CDR3 totals 16 residues. In germline, CDR1 is SGHDN, CDR2 FVKESK. Losses at the gene ends were 1 base for V and 5 bases for J; bases not matched to a gene: 9. Here the CDR3 DNA reads TGTGCCAGCAGCCAAGCTACGGACAGGGACCATACTGAAGCTTTCTTT. Its protein is CASSQATDRDHTEAFF.

The genes are TRBV29-1 and TRBJ1-1; D remains ambiguous. The CDR3 is 15 amino acids. The V gene lost 3 bases and the J gene lost 0 bases, with 14 bases spanning the gap. Per germline, CDR1 SQVTM and CDR2 ANQGSEA. The CDR3 DNA reads as TGCAGCGTTGACCCCCACAACCTCATGAACACTGAAGCTTTCTTT. This encodes CSVDPHNLMNTEAFF.

This chain connects TRBV28 to TRBJ1-2; D perhaps matches TRBD1 (5 bases). The germline V gene encodes CDR1 MDHEN and CDR2 SYDVKM. The CDR3 consists of 16 residues. The V and J ends lost 6 bases and 3 bases respectively, with 20 bases between them. The CDR3 nucleotides are TGTGCCAGCAGGCGATCTCCGAACAGGCGAGACTATGGCTACACCTTC. It yields the protein CASRRSPNRRDYGYTF.

The count of this clone is one. The V call is TRBV28, the J call TRBJ1-1; D may be TRBD1 (5 bases). CDR3 size: 10 residues. The germline gives CDR1 MDHEN, CDR2 SYDVKM. V was trimmed by 8 bases and J by 11 bases, leaving 12 bases between them. CDR3 nucleotide sequence: TGTGCCAGCCGACGCCACAGGGCTTTCTTT. Encoded protein: CASRRHRAFF.

This clone was counted between two and nine times. CDR3 DNA sequence: TGTGCCAGCAGTTACTCGCCAGGGTCCCCATCCTACGAGCAGTACTTC. Translation: CASSYSPGSPSYEQYF. V and J are TRBV6-5 and TRBJ2-5; D is possibly TRBD1 (5 bases). The J call may be wrong; the DNA end is better matched by TRBJ2-7. The CDR3 spans 16 residues. Germline values: CDR1 MNHEY, CDR2 SVGAGI.

The chain combines TRBV5-1 with TRBJ1-4; 7 bases fit TRBD1. Germline V CDR1 and CDR2: SGHRS, YFSETQ. Trimming removed 4 bases from V and 6 bases from J; junction bases left unmatched: 6. The CDR3 sequence is 14 residues long. The CDR3 region is CASSRQGDDEKLFF. CDR3 coding DNA: TGCGCCAGCAGCCGGCAGGGGGACGATGAAAAACTGTTTTTT.

J is TRBJ1-2 and V is TRBV4-3; the D is unclear. The CDR3 covers 15 residues. V lost 4 bases and J 3 bases, leaving 15 bases between the germline ends. Germline-derived CDR1 and CDR2 are LGHNA and YSLEER. Here the CDR3 reads CASSPHLHSHYGYTF. CDR3 DNA sequence: TGCGCCAGCAGCCCCCATCTCCACTCCCACTATGGCTACACCTTC.

V and J are TRBV29-1 and TRBJ1-2; 8 nucleotides align to TRBD1. CDR1 and CDR2 (germline): SQVTM, ANQGSEA. The CDR3 spans 11 residues. V lost 8 bases and J lost 8; bases outside the gene matches: 7. The CDR3 nucleotides are TGCAGCCTCCCGGACAGGGTCGGCTACACCTTC. Amino acids: CSLPDRVGYTF.

The chain links TRBV11-2 to TRBJ2-1; 9 nucleotides match TRBD1. Germline V lookup: CDR1 SGHAT, CDR2 FQNNGV. Germline trimming cut 5 bases from V and 5 bases from J; bases unmatched to any gene: 10. The CDR3 is made up of 16 amino acids. The chain's CDR3 is CASSPTGTGFNNEQFF. DNA of the CDR3: TGTGCCAGCAGCCCAACCGGGACAGGGTTTAACAATGAGCAGTTCTTC.

The chain carries TRBV6-1 and TRBJ2-7; D perhaps matches TRBD1 (5 bases). This CDR3 has 12 amino acids. CDR1 is MNHNS, CDR2 SASEGT, per germline. V shed 8 bases and J shed 1 base, with 9 bases lying between them. The chain's CDR3 is CASLGHSYEQYF. DNA of the CDR3: TGTGCCAGCTTGGGGCATTCCTACGAGCAGTACTTC.

The chain joins TRBV7-9 to TRBJ1-6, with D possibly being TRBD1 (5 bases). The V gene lost 10 bases and the J gene lost 8 bases, with 18 bases spanning the gap. The CDR3 extends over 14 amino acids. From germline, CDR1 is SEHNR and CDR2 FQNEAQ (reference sequence). This chain's CDR3 is CATPVDRGYSPLHF. The CDR3 DNA is TGTGCCACCCCCGTGGATAGGGGTTATTCACCCCTCCACTTT.

This clone was detected a few times. The chain carries TRBV7-3 and TRBJ2-5; no clear D gene. CDR1 and CDR2 from the germline V gene are SGHTA and FQGTGA. This CDR3 region has 13 residues. V lost 2 bases and J lost 4, with 8 bases in between. The CDR3 sequence: CASSLSNRETQYF. The CDR3 bases are TGTGCCAGCAGCTTATCGAACAGAGAGACCCAGTACTTC.

This chain joins TRBV27 and TRBJ2-1, with D possibly being TRBD1 (6 bases). Trimming took off 6 bases at V and 5 bases at J, with 11 bases between the two ends. Germline CDR1 MNHEY, CDR2 SMNVEV (reference sequence). This CDR3 has 13 amino acids. This CDR3 is CASSLDSNNEQFF. CDR3 sequence (DNA): TGTGCCAGCAGCTTGGACAGTAACAATGAGCAGTTCTTC.

The genes are TRBV30 and TRBJ2-3, with TRBD2 as a possible D gene (5 bases). CDR3 length: 13 amino acids. CDR1 and CDR2 (germline): GTSNPN, SVGIG (reference sequence). V gave up 3 bases and J gave up 3 bases, with 10 bases separating them. This CDR3 is CAWSHGVTDTQYF. The CDR3 DNA follows: TGTGCCTGGAGCCACGGGGTAACAGATACGCAGTATTTT. The full variable domain, with the rest looked up from reference TRBV30 and TRBJ2-3, is SQTIHQWPATLVQPVGSPLSLECTVEGTSNPNLYWYRQAAGRGLQLLFYSVGIGQISSEVPQNLSASRPQDRQFILSSKKLLLSDSGFYLCAWSHGVTDTQYFGPGTRLTVL.

This clone appeared a single time. The rearrangement uses TRBV30 and TRBJ2-1; TRBD1 might be the D (6 bases). The CDR3 covers 14 residues. The V and J ends lost 1 base and 4 bases respectively, with 11 bases between them. The germline V gene has CDR1 GTSNPN and CDR2 SVGIG (reference sequence). As DNA, the CDR3 is TGTGCCTGGAGTGAGGGGGTGTTGTACAATGAGCAGTTCTTC. Translation gives CAWSEGVLYNEQFF.

The CDR3 nucleotides read TGCGCCAGCAGCCTCGAGAGCAATCAGCCCCAGCATTTT. It translates to CASSLESNQPQHF. This chain uses TRBV5-1 with TRBJ1-5; D ambiguous. V was pared by 4 bases and J by 1 base, with 6 bases between. The germline V gene has CDR1 SGHRS and CDR2 YFSETQ. There are 13 residues in the CDR3.

The gene calls are TRBV30 and TRBJ1-1; perhaps TRBD1 as D (6 bases). Trimming took 0 bases from V and 0 from J, leaving 14 bases between them. Germline-derived CDR1 and CDR2 are GTSNPN and SVGIG (reference sequence). This CDR3 comprises 16 residues. The CDR3: CAWSVLWGGMNTEAFF. The CDR3 DNA sequence: TGTGCCTGGAGTGTATTGTGGGGGGGCATGAACACTGAAGCTTTCTTT. The full variable domain, rest sourced from reference TRBV30 and TRBJ1-1, is SQTIHQWPATLVQPVGSPLSLECTVEGTSNPNLYWYRQAAGRGLQLLFYSVGIGQISSEVPQNLSASRPQDRQFILSSKKLLLSDSGFYLCAWSVLWGGMNTEAFFGQGTRLTVV.

The table lists this clone with a few counts. This sequence joins TRBV29-1 and TRBJ1-2; 9 bases agree with TRBD1. V dropped 4 bases and J dropped 5; count of bases not matched to a gene: 11. This CDR3 comprises 15 residues. Germline assignment: CDR1 SQVTM and CDR2 ANQGSEA. The CDR3, as DNA: TGCAGCGTTGCCAATAGAGGGACAGGGACGTATGGCTACACCTTC. Translated, it gives CSVANRGTGTYGYTF. The whole variable domain, filled in from reference TRBV29-1 and TRBJ1-2, reads SAVISQKPSRDICQRGTSLTIQCQVDSQVTMMFWYRQQPGQSLTLIATANQGSEATYESGFVIDKFPISRPNLTFSTLTVSNMSPEDSSIYLCSVANRGTGTYGYTFGSGTRLTVV.

V usage is TRBV2 and J usage is TRBJ2-5; TRBD2 is a possible D gene (5 bases). Germline V CDR1 and CDR2: SNHLY, FYNNEI. Between the trimmed V and J ends, which lost 7 bases and 1 base, there was a span of 10 bases. The CDR3 has 13 amino acids. The CDR3 is CASTRTVQETQYF. For the CDR3, the DNA is TGTGCCAGCACCCGGACTGTCCAAGAGACCCAGTACTTC.

The V gene is TRBV7-2, the J gene TRBJ2-7, with D possibly being TRBD2 (6 bases). This CDR3 comprises 14 residues. CDR1 is SGHTA, CDR2 FQGNSA, per germline. Trimming removed 1 base from V and 4 bases from J, with 11 bases in between. CDR3 sequence: CASSLGQGGYEQYF. The CDR3, as DNA: TGTGCCAGCAGCTTAGGGCAGGGAGGTTACGAGCAGTACTTC.